This entry concerns a single T cell receptor beta chain. Clones were read by immunoSEQ multiplex PCR, and TCRdb kept only the in-frame ones, dropping some. This table has about 120,000 clones, 92% appearing once. This record comes from a study of control samples from healthy donors and cancer patients. Germline V CDR1 and CDR2: KGHSH, LQKENI. The CDR3 has 13 residues. With 2 bases removed from V and 0 bases from J, the gap between germline ends came to 4 bases. V and J are TRBV18 and TRBJ1-2; D uncertain. The sample taken for sequencing was blood. The receptor was derived from a young man in good health. CDR3 amino acids: CASSPDTNYGYTF. DNA for the CDR3: TGTGCCAGCTCACCAGACACTAACTATGGCTACACCTTC.